Shown below are 17 T cell receptor beta chains from a single sample sequenced in a study of PD-L1 blockade in urothelial cancer. Using immunoSEQ multiplex PCR, the repertoire was profiled, and TCRdb retains in-frame clones only, with some absent. The sample yields roughly 130,000 clones, around 84% seen once. Time point of the sample: pretreatment peripheral blood. This specimen was PBMCs, taken around atezolizumab (anti-PD-L1) treatment. These receptors all come from a man in his fifties with urothelial cancer.

This clone has just a few counts. This sequence joins TRBV14 and TRBJ1-2; tentative D call: TRBD1 (5 bases). V dropped 1 base and J dropped 4 bases, with 13 bases sitting between them. The germline gives CDR1 SGHDN, CDR2 FVKESK. The CDR3 spans 15 residues. CDR3 nucleotides: TGTGCCAGCAGCCAAGTTGGATCTGGGGCCTATGGCTACACCTTC. It encodes CASSQVGSGAYGYTF.

The chain joins TRBV4-1 to TRBJ2-7; 7 bases map to TRBD2. The CDR3 contains 16 residues. V lost 0 bases and J lost 3; bases outside the gene matches: 8. CDR1 and CDR2 from the germline V gene are MGHRA and YSYEKL. CDR3 nucleotide sequence: TGCGCCAGCAGCCAAGAGGGCCAGCGGGACGACTACGAGCAGTACTTC. It yields the protein CASSQEGQRDDYEQYF.

This clone was seen a single time. V usage is TRBV5-1 and J usage is TRBJ2-5; TRBD2 aligns across 12 bases. Trimming cost V 4 bases and J 4 bases; bases outside gene matches: 14. CDR1 is SGHRS, CDR2 YFSETQ, per germline. This CDR3 comprises 18 residues. In DNA, the CDR3 is TGCGCCAGCAGCCCCGGGTCTAGCGGGAGGGCCATAGGAGAGACCCAGTACTTC. This codes for CASSPGSSGRAIGETQYF.

The chain recombines TRBV5-1 with TRBJ2-1, with 7 bases matching TRBD2. This CDR3 region has 14 residues. CDR1 is SGHRS and CDR2 is YFSETQ in the germline V gene. Trimming at V came to 4 bases and at J to 10 bases, leaving 11 bases not matched to a gene. The CDR3, as DNA: TGCGCCAGCAGCCCACTAGCGTCCCCATCGGAGCAGTTCTTC. Protein sequence: CASSPLASPSEQFF.

This chain links TRBV7-9 with TRBJ2-1; weak D call: TRBD2 (5 bases). CDR3 length equals 17 residues. CDR1 and CDR2 (germline): SEHNR, FQNEAQ (reference sequence). The germline V and J ends were trimmed by 5 bases and 0 bases, with 17 bases remaining between them. CDR3 sequence: CASSPQFERYSYNEQFF. Written as DNA, the CDR3 is TGTGCCAGCAGCCCGCAATTCGAGCGGTACTCCTACAATGAGCAGTTCTTC.

This chain links TRBV19 with TRBJ2-7, with D maybe TRBD2 (5 bases). Trimming removed 5 bases at V and 3 bases at J, with 14 bases between. There are 14 residues in the CDR3. Germline V gene lookup returns CDR1 LNHDA and CDR2 SQIVND (reference sequence). The CDR3 reads CASSLRERNYEQYF. The CDR3 DNA sequence: TGTGCCAGTAGTTTGAGGGAGAGAAACTACGAGCAGTACTTC.

Turning to this clone: The identical CDR3 is also encoded by other nucleotide sequences in the sample. V gene TRBV19 combines with J gene TRBJ1-3, with TRBD1 matching 7 bases. J lost 0 bases, V lost 3 bases, and 5 bases had no gene match. Looked up from germline, CDR1 is LNHDA and CDR2 is SQIVND (reference sequence). The CDR3 extends over 16 amino acids. The CDR3 bases are TGTGCCAGTAGTATCAGGACAGGCAGCTCTGGAAACACCATATATTTT. It specifies CASSIRTGSSGNTIYF.

This clone was counted a single time. This CDR3 is also generated by other DNA sequences in the sample. The chain uses TRBV9 and TRBJ2-3; D ambiguous. The CDR3 spans 13 residues. V was trimmed by 0 bases and J by 0 bases, leaving 2 bases between them. Germline assignment: CDR1 SGDLS and CDR2 YYNGEE. For the CDR3, the DNA is TGTGCCAGCAGCGTAGCTAGCACAGATACGCAGTATTTT. Its protein is CASSVASTDTQYF.

The chain is built from TRBV2 and TRBJ2-7; maybe TRBD2 (5 bases). Germline CDR1 is SNHLY and CDR2 is FYNNEI. The CDR3 is 13 residues long. The germline V and J ends were trimmed by 6 bases and 1 base, with 10 bases remaining between them. The CDR3 bases are TGTGCCAGCAGCCAAGGCGGGTCCTACGAGCAGTACTTC. The encoded protein is CASSQGGSYEQYF.

V usage is TRBV18 and J usage is TRBJ1-4, with 9 bases fitting TRBD1. The ends lost 3 bases at V and 7 bases at J; junction bases unmatched: 9. The CDR3 runs 16 residues. Per the germline V gene, CDR1 is KGHSH and CDR2 is LQKENI. The CDR3, as DNA: TGTGCCAGCTCACCCAACACGGGACAGGGCGGTGAAAAACTGTTTTTT. Its translation: CASSPNTGQGGEKLFF.

The V call is TRBV4-1, the J call TRBJ2-1, with 8 bases that match TRBD1. The CDR3 loop spans 16 amino acids. V was pared by 4 bases and J by 6 bases, with 11 bases of the junction left unmatched. The germline V gene encodes CDR1 MGHRA and CDR2 YSYEKL. CDR3: CASSRLQTTGVNEQFF. As DNA, the CDR3 is TGCGCCAGCAGCCGCCTACAGACGACAGGGGTCAATGAGCAGTTCTTC.

The chain is built from TRBV7-9 and TRBJ2-6; D is possibly TRBD1 (5 bases). The CDR3 is 14 amino acids. V lost 6 bases and J lost 2, with 8 bases in between. Germline CDR1 and CDR2: SEHNR and FQNEAQ (reference sequence). CDR3 sequence (DNA): TGTGCCAGCAGGTTGGACACTGGGGCCAACGTCCTGACTTTC. Translation gives CASRLDTGANVLTF. Full variable domain (remainder filled in from reference TRBV7-9 and TRBJ2-6): DTGVSQNPRHKITKRGQNVTFRCDPISEHNRLYWYRQTLGQGPEFLTYFQNEAQLEKSRLLSDRFSAERPKGSFSTLEIQRTEQGDSAMYLCASRLDTGANVLTFGAGSRLTVL.

The V gene is TRBV11-2, the J gene TRBJ1-2; 10 nucleotides agree with TRBD1. V dropped 5 bases and J dropped 4; count of bases not matched to a gene: 7. The CDR3 sequence is 15 residues long. CDR1 and CDR2 from the germline V gene are SGHAT and FQNNGV. CDR3 sequence: CASSPRQGAAYGYTF. The DNA for the CDR3 is TGTGCCAGCAGCCCCCGACAGGGGGCAGCCTATGGCTACACCTTC. Looking up the rest from reference TRBV11-2 and TRBJ1-2 gives the full variable domain: EAGVAQSPRYKIIEKRQSVAFWCNPISGHATLYWYQQILGQGPKLLIQFQNNGVVDDSQLPKDRFSAERLKGVDSTLKIQPAKLEDSAVYLCASSPRQGAAYGYTFGSGTRLTVV.

This clone was detected only once. The V gene is TRBV11-2, the J gene TRBJ2-3, with 12 bases lining up with TRBD2. Germline CDR1 and CDR2: SGHAT and FQNNGV. This CDR3 region has 15 residues. V trimming: 5 bases; J trimming: 5 bases; junction bases outside the gene matches: 5. The CDR3 here is CASSPGLAGVDTQYF. Here the CDR3 DNA reads TGTGCCAGCAGCCCGGGACTAGCGGGTGTAGATACGCAGTATTTT.

The chain employs TRBV7-2 and TRBJ2-3, with a tentative D call TRBD2 (5 bases). Germline assignment: CDR1 SGHTA and CDR2 FQGNSA. Deletions cut 1 base from V and 10 bases from J, with 15 bases between. The CDR3 contains 14 residues. The DNA for the CDR3 is TGTGCCAGCAGCTTAGGAGGGCGGGTTGTCCCGCAGTATTTT. This translates into CASSLGGRVVPQYF. Full variable domain (remainder filled in from reference TRBV7-2 and TRBJ2-3): GAGVSQSPSNKVTEKGKDVELRCDPISGHTALYWYRQSLGQGLEFLIYFQGNSAPDKSGLPSDRFSAERTGGSVSTLTIQRTQQEDSAVYLCASSLGGRVVPQYFGPGTRLTVL.

J is TRBJ2-7 and V is TRBV11-2; tentative D call: TRBD2 (6 bases). V shed 3 bases and J shed 0 bases, with 12 bases lying between them. The CDR3 has 15 residues. CDR1 and CDR2 (germline): SGHAT, FQNNGV. CDR3 DNA sequence: TGTGCCAGCAGCTTTTTACGGACTAACTCCTACGAGCAGTACTTC. This gives the protein CASSFLRTNSYEQYF.

The rearrangement joins TRBV4-2 to TRBJ2-2, with D unresolved. Trimming removed 3 bases at V and 0 bases at J, with 8 bases between. This CDR3 spans 15 amino acids. From germline, CDR1 is LGHNA and CDR2 YNFKEQ. The CDR3 sequence: CASSHDHTNTGELFF. The CDR3 coding sequence is TGTGCCAGCAGCCATGATCACACGAACACCGGGGAGCTGTTTTTT.